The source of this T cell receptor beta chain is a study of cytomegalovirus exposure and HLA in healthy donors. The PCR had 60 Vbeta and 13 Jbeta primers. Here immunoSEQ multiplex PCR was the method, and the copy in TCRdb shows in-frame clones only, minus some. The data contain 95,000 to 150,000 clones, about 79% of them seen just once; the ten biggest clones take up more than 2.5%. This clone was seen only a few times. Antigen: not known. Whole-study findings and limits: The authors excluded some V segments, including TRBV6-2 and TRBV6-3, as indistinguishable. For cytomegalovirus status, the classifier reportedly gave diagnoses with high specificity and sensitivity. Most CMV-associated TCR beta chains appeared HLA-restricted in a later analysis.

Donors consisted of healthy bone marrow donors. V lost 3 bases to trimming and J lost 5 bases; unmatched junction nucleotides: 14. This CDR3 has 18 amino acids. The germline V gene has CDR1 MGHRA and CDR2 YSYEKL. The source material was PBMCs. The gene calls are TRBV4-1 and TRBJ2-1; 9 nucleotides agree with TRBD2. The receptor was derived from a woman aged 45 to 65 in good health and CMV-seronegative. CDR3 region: CASSHRGGEPPVNNEQFF. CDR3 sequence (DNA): TGCGCCAGCAGCCATCGCGGGGGGGAACCACCGGTAAACAATGAGCAGTTCTTC.